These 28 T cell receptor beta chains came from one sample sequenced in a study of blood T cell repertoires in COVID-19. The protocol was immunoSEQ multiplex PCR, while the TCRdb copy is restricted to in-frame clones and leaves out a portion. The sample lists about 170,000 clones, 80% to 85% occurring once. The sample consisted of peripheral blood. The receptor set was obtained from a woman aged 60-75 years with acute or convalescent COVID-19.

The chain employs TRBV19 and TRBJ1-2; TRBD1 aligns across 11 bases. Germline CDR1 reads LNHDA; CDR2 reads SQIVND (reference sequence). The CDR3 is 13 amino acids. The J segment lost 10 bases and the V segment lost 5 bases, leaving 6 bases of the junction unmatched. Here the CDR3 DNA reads TGTGCCAGTAGTCGGACAGGGGGCGGATTCTACACCTTC. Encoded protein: CASSRTGGGFYTF.

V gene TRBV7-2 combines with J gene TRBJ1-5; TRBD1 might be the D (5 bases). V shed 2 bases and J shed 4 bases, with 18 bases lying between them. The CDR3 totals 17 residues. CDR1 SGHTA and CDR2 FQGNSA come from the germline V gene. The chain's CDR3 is CASSLMGWQGLNQPQHF. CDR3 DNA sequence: TGTGCCAGCAGCTTAATGGGTTGGCAGGGCTTAAATCAGCCCCAGCATTTT.

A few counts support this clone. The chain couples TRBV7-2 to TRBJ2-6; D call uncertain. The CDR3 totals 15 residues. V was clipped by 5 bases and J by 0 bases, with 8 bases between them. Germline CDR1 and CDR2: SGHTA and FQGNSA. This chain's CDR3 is CASSPLISGANVLTF. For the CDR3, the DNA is TGTGCCAGCAGCCCCTTAATCTCTGGGGCCAACGTCCTGACTTTC.

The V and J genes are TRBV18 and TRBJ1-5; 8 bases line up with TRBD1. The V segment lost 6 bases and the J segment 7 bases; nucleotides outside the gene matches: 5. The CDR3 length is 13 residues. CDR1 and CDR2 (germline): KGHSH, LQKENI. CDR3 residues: CASSQQGGQPQHF. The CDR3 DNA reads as TGTGCCAGCTCCCAACAGGGGGGGCAGCCCCAGCATTTT.

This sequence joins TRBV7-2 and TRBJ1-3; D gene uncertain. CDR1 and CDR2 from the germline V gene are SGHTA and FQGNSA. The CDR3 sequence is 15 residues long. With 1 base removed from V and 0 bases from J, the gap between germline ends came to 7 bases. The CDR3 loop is CASSLVRASGNTIYF. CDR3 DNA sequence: TGTGCCAGCAGCTTAGTGCGGGCCTCTGGAAACACCATATATTTT. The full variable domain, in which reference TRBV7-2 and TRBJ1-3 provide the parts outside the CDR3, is GAGVSQSPSNKVTEKGKDVELRCDPISGHTALYWYRQSLGQGLEFLIYFQGNSAPDKSGLPSDRFSAERTGGSVSTLTIQRTQQEDSAVYLCASSLVRASGNTIYFGEGSWLTVV.

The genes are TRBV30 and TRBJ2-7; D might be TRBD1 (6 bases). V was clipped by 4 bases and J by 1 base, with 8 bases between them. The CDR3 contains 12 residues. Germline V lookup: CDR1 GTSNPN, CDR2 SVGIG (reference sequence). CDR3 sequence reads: CAWNRDSYEQYF. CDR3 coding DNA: TGTGCCTGGAACAGGGATTCCTACGAGCAGTACTTC. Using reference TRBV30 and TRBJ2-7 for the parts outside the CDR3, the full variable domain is SQTIHQWPATLVQPVGSPLSLECTVEGTSNPNLYWYRQAAGRGLQLLFYSVGIGQISSEVPQNLSASRPQDRQFILSSKKLLLSDSGFYLCAWNRDSYEQYFGPGTRLTVT.

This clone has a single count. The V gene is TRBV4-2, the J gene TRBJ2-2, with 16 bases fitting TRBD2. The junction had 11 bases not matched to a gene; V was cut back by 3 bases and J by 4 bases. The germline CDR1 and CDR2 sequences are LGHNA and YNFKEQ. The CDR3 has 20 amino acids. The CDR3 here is CASSQDPGLAGGWTTGELFF. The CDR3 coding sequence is TGTGCCAGCAGCCAGGATCCGGGACTAGCGGGGGGGTGGACCACCGGGGAGCTGTTTTTT.

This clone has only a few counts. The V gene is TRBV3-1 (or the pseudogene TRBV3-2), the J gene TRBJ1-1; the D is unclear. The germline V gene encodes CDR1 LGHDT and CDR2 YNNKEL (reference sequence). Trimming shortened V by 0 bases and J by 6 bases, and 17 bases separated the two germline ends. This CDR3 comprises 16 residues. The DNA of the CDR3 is TGTGCCAGCAGCCAAGATCGTCCCGCGGGGAGGGCTGAAGCTTTCTTT. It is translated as CASSQDRPAGRAEAFF.

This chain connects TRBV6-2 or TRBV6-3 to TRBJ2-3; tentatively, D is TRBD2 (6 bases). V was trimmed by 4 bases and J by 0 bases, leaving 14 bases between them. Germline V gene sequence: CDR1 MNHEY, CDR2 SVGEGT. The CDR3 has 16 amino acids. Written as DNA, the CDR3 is TGTGCCAGCAGTTCCCCAAATGCGGGGAGCACAGATACGCAGTATTTT. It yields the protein CASSSPNAGSTDTQYF.

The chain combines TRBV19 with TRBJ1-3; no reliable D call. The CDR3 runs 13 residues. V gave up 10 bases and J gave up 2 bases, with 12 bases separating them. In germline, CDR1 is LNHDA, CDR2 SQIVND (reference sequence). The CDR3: CATLSPPGNTIYF. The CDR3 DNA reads TGTGCCACCTTAAGCCCCCCTGGAAACACCATATATTTT.

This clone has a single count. The CDR3 protein is CATSDWRGNQPQHF. In nucleotides, the CDR3 is TGTGCCACCAGTGATTGGAGAGGTAATCAGCCCCAGCATTTT. The genes are TRBV24-1 and TRBJ1-5; D is undetermined. Germline lookup yields CDR1 KGHDR and CDR2 SFDVKD. Trimming took 2 bases from V and 4 from J, leaving 8 bases between them. There are 14 residues in the CDR3.

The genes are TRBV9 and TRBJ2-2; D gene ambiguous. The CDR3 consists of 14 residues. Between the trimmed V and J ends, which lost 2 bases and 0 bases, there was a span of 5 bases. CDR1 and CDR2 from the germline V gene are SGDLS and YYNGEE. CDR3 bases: TGTGCCAGCAGCGTGGAGTCGAACACCGGGGAGCTGTTTTTT. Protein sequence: CASSVESNTGELFF.

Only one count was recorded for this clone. CDR3 protein: CASSVHDRGSNYGYTF. The CDR3 nucleotides are TGTGCCAGCAGCGTACACGACAGGGGGTCTAACTATGGCTACACCTTC. This chain connects TRBV9 to TRBJ1-2; 9 bases align to TRBD1. V lost 1 base and J lost 0; bases outside the gene matches: 4. The CDR3 covers 16 residues. Per germline, CDR1 SGDLS and CDR2 YYNGEE.

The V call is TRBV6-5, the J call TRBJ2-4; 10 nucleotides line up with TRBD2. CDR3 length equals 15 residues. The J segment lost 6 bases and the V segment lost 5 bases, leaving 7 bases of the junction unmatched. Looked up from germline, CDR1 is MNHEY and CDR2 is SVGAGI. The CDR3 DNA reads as TGTGCCAGCAGTCGAGCGGGGGGGCCGGGAAACATTCAGTACTTC. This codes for CASSRAGGPGNIQYF.

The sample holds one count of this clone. CDR3 nucleotide sequence: TGCGCCAGCAGCGTCCAGGCTAATTCACCCCTCCACTTT. This gives the protein CASSVQANSPLHF. The rearrangement uses TRBV4-3 and TRBJ1-6, with D unclear. Germline V gene data show CDR1 as LGHNA and CDR2 as YSLEER. V lost 5 bases and J lost 6, with 8 bases in between. CDR3 length: 13 amino acids.

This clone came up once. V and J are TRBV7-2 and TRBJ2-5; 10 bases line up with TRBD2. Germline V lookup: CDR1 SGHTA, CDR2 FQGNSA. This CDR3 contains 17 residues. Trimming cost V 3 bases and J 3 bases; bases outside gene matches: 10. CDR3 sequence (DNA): TGTGCCAGCAGCTTCCTTTTGGGAGCGGGGGGGAAAGAGACCCAGTACTTC. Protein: CASSFLLGAGGKETQYF.

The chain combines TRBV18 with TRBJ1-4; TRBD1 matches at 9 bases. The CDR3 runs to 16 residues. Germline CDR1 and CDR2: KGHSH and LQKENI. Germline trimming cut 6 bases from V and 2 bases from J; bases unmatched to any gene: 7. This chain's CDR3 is CASSPRQGGTNEKLFF. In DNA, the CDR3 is TGTGCCAGCTCTCCAAGACAGGGGGGGACTAATGAAAAACTGTTTTTT.

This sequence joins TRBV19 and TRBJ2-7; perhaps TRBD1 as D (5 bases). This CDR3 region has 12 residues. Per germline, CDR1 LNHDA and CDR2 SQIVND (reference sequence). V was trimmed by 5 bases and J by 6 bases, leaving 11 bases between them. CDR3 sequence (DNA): TGTGCCAGTAGTCAGGGAATCAGCGAGCAGTACTTC. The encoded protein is CASSQGISEQYF.

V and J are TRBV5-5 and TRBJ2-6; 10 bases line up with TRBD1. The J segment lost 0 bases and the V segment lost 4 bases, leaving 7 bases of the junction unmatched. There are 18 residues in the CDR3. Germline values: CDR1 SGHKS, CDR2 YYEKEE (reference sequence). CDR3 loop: CASSIDRGRISGANVLTF. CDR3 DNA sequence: TGTGCCAGCAGCATTGACAGGGGGCGAATCTCTGGGGCCAACGTCCTGACTTTC.

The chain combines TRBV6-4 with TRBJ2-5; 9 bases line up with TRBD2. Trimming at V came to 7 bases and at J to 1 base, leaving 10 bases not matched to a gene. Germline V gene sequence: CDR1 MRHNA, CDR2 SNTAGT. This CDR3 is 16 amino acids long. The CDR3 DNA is TGTGCCAGCACCGACGGTCTAGCGGGGATCCAAGAGACCCAGTACTTC. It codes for CASTDGLAGIQETQYF.

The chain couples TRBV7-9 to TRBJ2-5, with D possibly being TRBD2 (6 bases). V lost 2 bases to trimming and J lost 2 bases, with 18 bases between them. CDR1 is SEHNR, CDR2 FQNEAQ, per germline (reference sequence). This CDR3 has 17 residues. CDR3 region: CASSLSAAWDFQETQYF. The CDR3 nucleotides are TGTGCCAGCAGCTTATCCGCGGCATGGGACTTTCAAGAGACCCAGTACTTC.

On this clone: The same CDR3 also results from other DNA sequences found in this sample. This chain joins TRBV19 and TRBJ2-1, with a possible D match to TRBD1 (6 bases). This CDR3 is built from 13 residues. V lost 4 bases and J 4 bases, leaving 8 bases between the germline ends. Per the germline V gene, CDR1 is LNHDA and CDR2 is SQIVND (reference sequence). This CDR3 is CASSTTGYNEQFF. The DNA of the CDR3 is TGTGCCAGTAGTACCACAGGGTACAATGAGCAGTTCTTC.

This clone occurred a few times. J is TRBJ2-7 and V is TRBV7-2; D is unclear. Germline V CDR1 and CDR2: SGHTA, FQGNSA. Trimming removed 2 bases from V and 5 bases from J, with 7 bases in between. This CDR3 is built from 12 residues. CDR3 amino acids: CASSLWADEQYF. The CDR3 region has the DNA TGTGCCAGCAGCTTATGGGCCGACGAGCAGTACTTC. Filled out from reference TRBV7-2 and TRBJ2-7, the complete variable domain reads GAGVSQSPSNKVTEKGKDVELRCDPISGHTALYWYRQSLGQGLEFLIYFQGNSAPDKSGLPSDRFSAERTGGSVSTLTIQRTQQEDSAVYLCASSLWADEQYFGPGTRLTVT.

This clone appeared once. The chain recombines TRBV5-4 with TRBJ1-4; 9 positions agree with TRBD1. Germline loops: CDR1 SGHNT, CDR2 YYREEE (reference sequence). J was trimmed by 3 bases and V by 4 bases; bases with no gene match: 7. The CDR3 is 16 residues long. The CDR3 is CASSPARDRANEKLFF. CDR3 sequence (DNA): TGTGCCAGCAGCCCGGCCCGGGACAGGGCTAATGAAAAACTGTTTTTT.

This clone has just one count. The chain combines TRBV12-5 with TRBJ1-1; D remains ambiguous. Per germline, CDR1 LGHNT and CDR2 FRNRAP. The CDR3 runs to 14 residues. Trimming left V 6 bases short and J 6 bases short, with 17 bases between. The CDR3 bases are TGTGCTAGTGGCCCTACTAATACTTGGGCTGAAGCTTTCTTT. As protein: CASGPTNTWAEAFF. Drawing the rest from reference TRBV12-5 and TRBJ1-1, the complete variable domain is DARVTQTPRHKVTEMGQEVTMRCQPILGHNTVFWYRQTMMQGLELLAYFRNRAPLDDSGMPKDRFSAEMPDATLATLKIQPSEPRDSAVYFCASGPTNTWAEAFFGQGTRLTVV.

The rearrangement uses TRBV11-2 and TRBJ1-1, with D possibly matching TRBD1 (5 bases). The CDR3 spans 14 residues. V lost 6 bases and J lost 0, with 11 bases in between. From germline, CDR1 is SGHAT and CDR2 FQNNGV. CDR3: CASSPRVMNTEAFF. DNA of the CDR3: TGTGCCAGCAGTCCCAGGGTAATGAACACTGAAGCTTTCTTT.

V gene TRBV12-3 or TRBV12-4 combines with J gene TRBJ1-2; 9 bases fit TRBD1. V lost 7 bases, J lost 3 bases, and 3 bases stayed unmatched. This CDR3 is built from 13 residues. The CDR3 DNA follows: TGTGCCAGCACCCGGACAGGGGACTATGGCTACACCTTC. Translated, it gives CASTRTGDYGYTF.

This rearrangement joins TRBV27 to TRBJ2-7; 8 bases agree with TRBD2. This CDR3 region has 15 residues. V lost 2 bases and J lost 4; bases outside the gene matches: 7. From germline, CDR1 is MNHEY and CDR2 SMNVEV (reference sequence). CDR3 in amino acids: CASSLLRGAGYEQYF. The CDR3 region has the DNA TGTGCCAGCAGTTTACTGCGGGGGGCGGGGTACGAGCAGTACTTC.